Below, one T cell receptor (beta chain) is given with its context. This clone's antigen is unknown. The input lacks base qualities; no much larger clone sits a single base away. The data originate from a study of control samples from healthy donors and cancer patients (TCRdb year 2020). Libraries were constructed by the immunoSEQ multiplex PCR assay. Drawn from immuneACCESS, this table holds only the in-frame rearrangements with V and J called that TCRdb kept. Clones are partly lost; checked studies trace under half to an unresolved V gene and leave the rest unexplained. The sample has some 120,000 clones on record, 88% of them singletons. The top ten clones comprise 2% to 2.5% of the sample. Per the germline V gene, SGDLS is the CDR1 and YYNGEE is the CDR2. The CDR3 numbers 15 residues from cysteine through phenylalanine. Only CDR3 DNA remains: 45 bases, in frame from the first base. The junction shows trimming of 0 bases on V and 7 bases on J, and the gene matches do not reach 6 bases of it.

The sequence was obtained from a woman aged 65 to 85 in good health. Specimen: blood. Recombination connected TRBV9 to TRBJ1-4, with TRBD1 identical over 7 junction bases. The CDR3 amino acid sequence is: CASSVAGQDGEKLFF. In nucleotides, the sequence is TGTGCCAGCAGCGTAGCCGGACAGGACGGTGAAAAACTGTTTTTT.